Below, one T cell receptor (beta chain) is given with its context. Its binding antigen is unknown. No base quality values were provided; no much bigger clone lies one nucleotide off. CDR1 DFQATT and CDR2 SNEGSKA are derived from the germline V gene (reference sequence). The germline V end is reduced by 3 bases and the J end by 5 bases; junction bases left unmatched: 5. The CDR3, from cysteine to phenylalanine, totals 13 residues. Just CDR3 DNA is preserved here, 39 bases in frame from base 1. These data come from a study of T cell responses to AZD1222 COVID-19 vaccine (dated by TCRdb to the early 2020s). Looking at the study overall: AZD1222 recipients whose second dose came at about 4 weeks and those whose second dose came at about 12 weeks were combined into one group, since spike-specific TCR depth and breadth did not differ between the two schedules. Trial participants were enrolled by age into subgroups of 18-55, 56-69 and 70-plus years, and roughly 150, 30 and 60 TCR-sequenced participants, respectively, were included in these subgroups. A total of 233 trial participants underwent TCR sequencing, of whom around 200 received two doses of AZD1222 and roughly 25 received two doses of the MenACWY control vaccine. On the study overall, not on this receptor specifically: Conclusions about previously exposed vaccinees are limited, since just five to seven AZD1222 recipients were seropositive for SARS-CoV-2 at baseline. Participants were mostly white British and included more females than males, and it was suggested by the authors that clonal diversity may have been underestimated. In the small 56-69-year group, the increase in depth fell short of significance, most likely because of low power. Vaccine-associated CD4 TCRs spanned the whole spike protein, with dominant responses in regions 160-218 and 743-854. Because no day 14 peak-response samples were available, the repertoires could be characterized only after the peak T cell response. Epitopes outside the regions mutated in the B.1.351 and B.1.1.7 variants were reportedly recognized by nearly half of the unique spike-specific TCRs. A significant rise in spike-specific TCR breadth and depth was observed after two AZD1222 doses relative to day 0 and relative to MenACWY recipients.

This sample's time point label indicates: baseline before first vaccination. The vaccinee samples were drawn from two UK trials, COV001 and COV002, one of which was a single-blind randomized controlled phase 2/3 trial testing AZD1222 (ChAdOx1 nCoV-19) in healthy adults. Trial participant PBMC samples were collected at day 0 and day 28 after the second dose for TCRbeta chain sequencing. The CDR3 regions of human TCRbeta chains were analyzed by immunosequencing. The study's processing was this. Repertoire TCRs were checked for matches against a reference library of SARS-CoV-2-specific TCRs that had been generated using the MIRA antigen-specificity platform. Breadth meant the fraction of unique TCRs that were SARS-CoV-2-associated, whereas depth meant the fraction of total T cells that were SARS-CoV-2-associated. Using the MIRA data, each spike-specific TCR was assigned both to the spike region to which the TCR was reactive and to a CD4 or CD8 class. Log10-transformed breadth and depth values were compared by one-way ANOVA with Sidak's multiple comparisons tests. As stored in TCRdb, this immuneACCESS dataset retains in-frame rearrangements with V and J assigned. A fraction of the clones does not appear; measured against another copy, unresolved V genes explain less than half of the discrepancy, and the remainder lacks a known reason. D and trimming were read from the DNA, whereas the V and J calls and clone size are those reported in that table. This sample has 150,000 or so clones in its table, and 89% of those were observed once. The biggest ten clones account for under 3.5% of the sample.

This sample comprised peripheral blood, obtained on day 0 of AZD1222 vaccination. The rearranged segments are TRBV20-1 and TRBJ2-5, and TRBD2 matches 8 of the central bases. The sequence was obtained from an adult in good health. The DNA reads as follows: TGCAGTGCTAGTATTACTAGCGGTGAGACCCAGTACTTC. Its protein is CSASITSGETQYF.